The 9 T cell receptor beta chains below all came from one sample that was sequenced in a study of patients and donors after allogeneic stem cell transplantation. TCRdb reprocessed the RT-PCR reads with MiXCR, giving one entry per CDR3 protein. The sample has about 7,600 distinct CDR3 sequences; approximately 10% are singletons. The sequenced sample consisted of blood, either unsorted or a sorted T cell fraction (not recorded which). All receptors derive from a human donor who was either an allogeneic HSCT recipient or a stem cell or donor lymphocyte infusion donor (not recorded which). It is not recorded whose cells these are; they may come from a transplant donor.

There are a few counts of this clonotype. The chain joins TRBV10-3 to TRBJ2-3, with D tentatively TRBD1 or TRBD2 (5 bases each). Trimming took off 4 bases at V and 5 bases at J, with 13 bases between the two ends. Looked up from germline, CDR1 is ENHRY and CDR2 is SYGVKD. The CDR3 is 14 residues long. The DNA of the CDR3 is TGTGCCATCAGTGCCGGGGCCGTTGGAGATACGCAGTATTTT. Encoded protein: CAISAGAVGDTQYF.

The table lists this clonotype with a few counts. CDR3 loop: CAWSDRGDYEQYF. DNA for the CDR3: TGTGCCTGGAGTGACAGGGGCGACTACGAGCAGTACTTC. The J gene is TRBJ2-7, the V gene TRBV30, with TRBD1 matching over 7 bases. Per the germline V gene, CDR1 is GTSNPN and CDR2 is SVGIG (reference sequence). V shed 1 base, J shed 3 bases, and the junction held 3 bases outside the gene matches. This CDR3 region has 13 residues.

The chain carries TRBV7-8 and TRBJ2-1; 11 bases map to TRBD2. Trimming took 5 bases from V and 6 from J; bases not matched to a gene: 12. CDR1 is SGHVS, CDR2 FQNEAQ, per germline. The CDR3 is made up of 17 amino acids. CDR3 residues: CASSLRLAGKGGNEQFF. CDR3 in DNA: TGTGCCAGCAGCCTCCGACTAGCGGGGAAGGGTGGCAATGAGCAGTTCTTC.

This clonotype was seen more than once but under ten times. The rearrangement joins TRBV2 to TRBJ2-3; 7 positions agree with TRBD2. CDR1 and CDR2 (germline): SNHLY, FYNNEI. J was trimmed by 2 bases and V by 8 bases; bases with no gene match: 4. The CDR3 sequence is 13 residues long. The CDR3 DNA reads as TGTGCCAGCGGGCGGGACTACACAGATACGCAGTATTTT. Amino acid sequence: CASGRDYTDTQYF. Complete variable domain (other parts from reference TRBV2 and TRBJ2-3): EPEVTQTPSHQVTQMGQEVILRCVPISNHLYFYWYRQILGQKVEFLVSFYNNEISEKSEIFDDQFSVERPDGSNFTLKIRSTKLEDSAMYFCASGRDYTDTQYFGPGTRLTVL.

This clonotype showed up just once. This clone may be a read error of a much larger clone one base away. DNA for the CDR3: TGCACCAGCAGCTTGGGCGGACAAGAGACCCAGTACTTC. Amino acids: CTSSLGGQETQYF. V and J are TRBV5-1 and TRBJ2-5; D gene ambiguous. The CDR3 extends over 13 amino acids. The germline gives CDR1 SGHRS, CDR2 YFSETQ.

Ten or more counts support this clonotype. The CDR3, as DNA: TGTGCCAGCAGTACCGGGACGACTTACAATGAGCAGTTCTTC. This gives the protein CASSTGTTYNEQFF. The chain links TRBV27 to TRBJ2-1; D tentatively reads TRBD1 or TRBD2 (5 bases each). Looked up from germline, CDR1 is MNHEY and CDR2 is SMNVEV (reference sequence). The CDR3 consists of 14 residues. The V end was cut by 5 bases, the J end by 4 bases, with 12 bases between.

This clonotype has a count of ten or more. The CDR3 DNA reads as TGCGCCAGCAGCTTGGGGGCCTCGCGCACCGGGGAGCTGTTTTTT. Translation: CASSLGASRTGELFF. This sequence joins TRBV5-1 and TRBJ2-2; D not certain. The germline CDR1 and CDR2 sequences are SGHRS and YFSETQ. The CDR3 loop spans 15 amino acids. Between the trimmed V and J ends, which lost 0 bases and 4 bases, there was a span of 10 bases.

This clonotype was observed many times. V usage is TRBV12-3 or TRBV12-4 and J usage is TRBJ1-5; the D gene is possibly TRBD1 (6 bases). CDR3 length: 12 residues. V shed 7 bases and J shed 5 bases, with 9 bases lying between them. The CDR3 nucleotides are TGTGCCAGCAAACAGGGTTATCAGCCCCAGCATTTT. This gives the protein CASKQGYQPQHF.

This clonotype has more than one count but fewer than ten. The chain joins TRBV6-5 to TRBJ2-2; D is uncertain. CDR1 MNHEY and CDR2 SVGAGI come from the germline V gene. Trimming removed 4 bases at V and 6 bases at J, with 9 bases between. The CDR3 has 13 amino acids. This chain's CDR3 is CASSSLRPGELFF. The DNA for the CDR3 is TGTGCCAGCAGTTCCCTCCGGCCCGGGGAGCTGTTTTTT.